Each of the 13 T cell receptor beta chains below was sequenced from the same sample in a study of monozygotic twins with inflammatory bowel disease. TCRdb reanalyzed the 5' RACE reads and collapses them to one entry per CDR3 protein, without DNA. This repertoire includes fewer than 550,000 distinct CDR3 sequences. Source material: blood. These TCRs come from a human donor with ulcerative colitis or Crohn's disease, or a healthy co-twin of an affected twin (not recorded which).

This chain links TRBV20-1 with TRBJ2-1; TCRdb's D call, TRBD1, is unchecked because there is no DNA. There are 14 residues in the CDR3. Germline V gene sequence: CDR1 DFQATT, CDR2 SNEGSKA (reference sequence). The CDR3 region is CNASIGDAYNEQFF.

This chain uses TRBV6-2 or TRBV6-3 with TRBJ1-1. The V gene's germline CDR1 is MNHEY and CDR2 SVGEGT. CDR3 length: 14 residues. Here the CDR3 reads CASSYRVEGTEAFF.

The chain employs TRBV9 and TRBJ2-5; no DNA is available, so the TRBD2 call from TCRdb remains unchecked. CDR1 SGDLS and CDR2 YYNGEE come from the germline V gene. The CDR3 consists of 18 residues. The CDR3 loop reads CASSVQAGVPFLSETQYF.

V is TRBV5-1 and J is TRBJ1-4; no DNA is available, so the TRBD1 call from TCRdb remains unchecked. The CDR3 spans 15 residues. Germline CDR1 SGHRS, CDR2 YFSETQ. CDR3 residues: CASSLRGPTNEKLFF.

The V gene is TRBV6-1, the J gene TRBJ2-4; there is no DNA to check the TCRdb D call of TRBD1. Germline CDR1 MNHNS, CDR2 SASEGT. The CDR3 runs 14 residues. CDR3 amino acids: CASSAGRAKNIQYF.

The chain recombines TRBV6-1 with TRBJ2-7; TCRdb returns TRBD1, unconfirmable since there is no DNA. Germline CDR1 reads MNHNS; CDR2 reads SASEGT. This CDR3 contains 15 residues. CDR3 protein: CASSHRGGSSYEQYF.

The genes are TRBV5-1 and TRBJ2-2. Germline V gene lookup returns CDR1 SGHRS and CDR2 YFSETQ. This CDR3 is 13 amino acids long. The CDR3 region is CASSRPNTGELFF.

The chain recombines TRBV5-1 with TRBJ2-3; with no DNA, the TCRdb D assignment of TRBD1 cannot be verified. Germline V lookup: CDR1 SGHRS, CDR2 YFSETQ. The CDR3 extends over 13 amino acids. The CDR3 protein is CASSPMVRDREYF.

The gene calls are TRBV25-1 and TRBJ2-6; TCRdb's D gene call, TRBD2, goes unchecked for lack of DNA. CDR1 and CDR2 (germline): MGHDK, SYGVNS. The CDR3 totals 17 residues. The CDR3 reads CASSDYLAGDGANVLTF.

The chain is built from TRBV7-2 and TRBJ1-5; as DNA is missing, the TRBD1 call by TCRdb cannot be tested. Looked up from germline, CDR1 is SGHTA and CDR2 is FQGNSA. The CDR3 runs 13 residues. This chain's CDR3 is CASSPGVEQPQHF.

The chain uses TRBV12-3 or TRBV12-4 and TRBJ2-6. This CDR3 has 11 amino acids. The CDR3 sequence is CASKQANVLTF.

The CDR3 sequence: CASSLGAEEYRNEQFF. The chain couples TRBV5-6 to TRBJ2-1; TCRdb returns TRBD2, unconfirmable since there is no DNA. Germline V gene lookup returns CDR1 SGHDT and CDR2 YYEEEE. CDR3 length: 16 residues.

The chain combines TRBV6-2 or TRBV6-3 with TRBJ2-5; TCRdb's assignment of TRBD1 cannot be checked, as there is no DNA. Germline V lookup: CDR1 MNHEY, CDR2 SVGEGT. The CDR3 contains 18 residues. The CDR3: CASSLTPPVGRWGETQYF.